The rows below give T cell receptor beta chains drawn from one sample of a study of blood T cell repertoires in COVID-19. The assay was immunoSEQ multiplex PCR, and TCRdb's table has in-frame clones only and misses some. Found here are under 200,000 clones, more than 60% of them singletons; the top ten hold 2.5% to 3%. The sequencing input was peripheral blood. These receptors were taken from a man aged 65 to 79 with acute or convalescent COVID-19. Each CDR3 is given with its conserved first and last residue. The D gene is left open where the match is weak. The listing skips clone size in some rows; elsewhere it reads once, few, many or a size class.

size	V	D	J	CDR3	DNA
.	TRBV5-1	.	TRBJ1-4	CASSSTGFEKLFF	TGCGCCAGCAGCTCTACAGGGTTCGAAAAACTGTTTTTT
.	TRBV13	TRBD1	TRBJ2-5	CASSGTGEHQETQYF	TGTGCCAGCAGCGGGACAGGGGAACATCAAGAGACCCAGTACTTC
.	TRBV24-1	.	TRBJ2-6	CATSDPPLGGANVLTF	TGTGCCACCAGCGACCCCCCTCTAGGCGGGGCCAACGTCCTGACTTTC
once	TRBV7-8	.	TRBJ1-2	CASSLGQNYGYTF	TGTGCCAGCAGCTTAGGACAGAACTATGGCTACACCTTC
many	TRBV28	.	TRBJ2-2	CASSVGRYTGELFF	TGTGCCAGCAGTGTGGGCAGGTACACCGGGGAGCTGTTTTTT
.	TRBV9	TRBD1	TRBJ2-7	CASSVDPGQVLEQYF	TGTGCCAGCAGCGTAGACCCGGGACAGGTTTTAGAGCAGTACTTC
.	TRBV6-6	.	TRBJ1-1	CASSYVQGSTEAFF	TGTGCCAGCAGTTACGTGCAGGGGAGCACTGAAGCTTTCTTT
.	TRBV19	.	TRBJ2-7	CASSMGQIHYEQYF	TGTGCCAGTAGTATGGGGCAGATACACTACGAGCAGTACTTC
.	TRBV5-5	.	TRBJ2-7	CASSRGDTSYEQYF	TGTGCCAGCAGCAGGGGCGATACATCCTACGAGCAGTACTTC
.	TRBV6-1	TRBD2	TRBJ2-2	CASSEVGGYTGELFF	TGTGCCAGCAGTGAAGTGGGGGGGTACACCGGGGAGCTGTTTTTT